These 8 T cell receptor beta chains originate from one sample sequenced in a study of PD-L1 blockade in urothelial cancer. Noted time point: pretreatment peripheral blood. Generated by immunoSEQ multiplex PCR, the TCRdb table keeps only in-frame clones and is missing some. Of 70,000 to 75,000 clones detected, roughly 84% appear once; the ten largest clones hold approximately 10%. The starting material was PBMCs, obtained around atezolizumab (anti-PD-L1) treatment. The receptors were sampled from a woman aged 70-85 years with urothelial cancer.

The chain recombines TRBV28 with TRBJ1-3, with TRBD1 as a possible D gene (5 bases). Germline V gives CDR1 MDHEN, CDR2 SYDVKM. There are 15 residues in the CDR3. Between the trimmed V and J ends, which lost 5 bases and 2 bases, there was a span of 13 bases. The CDR3 reads CASSPPRTTGNTIYF. The CDR3 DNA follows: TGTGCCAGCAGTCCGCCGCGGACAACTGGAAACACCATATATTTT.

The chain joins TRBV2 to TRBJ2-3; the match to TRBD2 covers 8 bases. The J segment lost 2 bases and the V segment lost 3 bases, leaving 10 bases of the junction unmatched. Germline-derived CDR1 and CDR2 are SNHLY and FYNNEI. CDR3 length equals 17 residues. CDR3 amino acids: CASSDEGLVGNTDTQYF. CDR3 DNA: TGTGCCAGCAGTGATGAGGGACTAGTGGGAAACACAGATACGCAGTATTTT.

The chain couples TRBV30 to TRBJ1-2; 7 bases match TRBD1. The germline gives CDR1 GTSNPN, CDR2 SVGIG (reference sequence). After removal of 4 bases from V and 4 bases from J, the junction contained 9 bases not matched to a gene. CDR3 length: 14 amino acids. CDR3: CAWIDRAPIYGYTF. The CDR3, as DNA: TGTGCCTGGATAGACAGGGCTCCGATCTATGGCTACACCTTC. Full variable domain (outside the CDR3, taken from reference TRBV30 and TRBJ1-2): SQTIHQWPATLVQPVGSPLSLECTVEGTSNPNLYWYRQAAGRGLQLLFYSVGIGQISSEVPQNLSASRPQDRQFILSSKKLLLSDSGFYLCAWIDRAPIYGYTFGSGTRLTVV.

This clone occurred once. The chain joins TRBV9 to TRBJ2-7, with a possible D match to TRBD2 (7 bases). Germline V gives CDR1 SGDLS, CDR2 YYNGEE. The V end lost 0 bases, the J end lost 0 bases, and 16 bases lay between the germline ends. The CDR3 extends over 17 amino acids. For the CDR3, the DNA is TGTGCCAGCAGCGTAGCAGGGGACGGGAGGAGCTCCTACGAGCAGTACTTC. Translation gives CASSVAGDGRSSYEQYF.

This clone was seen once. The J gene is TRBJ2-7, the V gene TRBV4-1; the D is unclear. Between the trimmed V and J ends, which lost 1 base and 5 bases, there was a span of 9 bases. CDR1 is MGHRA and CDR2 is YSYEKL in the germline V gene. The CDR3 runs 13 residues. The CDR3 DNA reads as TGCGCCAGCAGCCAAGTCGGTCTCGACGAGCAGTACTTC. This translates into CASSQVGLDEQYF.

The chain uses TRBV1 and TRBJ2-3; TRBD2, the table's D call, lacks a check against the DNA. TRBV1 constitutes a pseudogene. There are 17 residues in the CDR3. The DNA for the CDR3 is TGCACCAGCAGCCTAGAAAGACCGGGACTAGGCACAGATACGCAGTATTTT. This codes for CTSSLERPGLGTDTQYF.

The genes are TRBV9 and TRBJ2-3, with D perhaps matching TRBD2 (5 bases). The CDR3 is made up of 14 amino acids. Germline CDR1 reads SGDLS; CDR2 reads YYNGEE. Between the trimmed V and J ends, which lost 0 bases and 3 bases, there was a span of 8 bases. CDR3 sequence reads: CASSVDIATDTQYF. DNA of the CDR3: TGTGCCAGCAGCGTAGATATAGCGACAGATACGCAGTATTTT.

The rearrangement links TRBV4-1 to TRBJ2-7; 7 bases map to TRBD2. The CDR3 runs to 16 residues. From germline, CDR1 is MGHRA and CDR2 YSYEKL. With V trimmed by 0 bases and J by 2 bases, 7 bases remained unmatched. The CDR3 DNA sequence: TGCGCCAGCAGCCAAGATACTAGCGCGCTAGCCTACGAGCAGTACTTC. It specifies CASSQDTSALAYEQYF.